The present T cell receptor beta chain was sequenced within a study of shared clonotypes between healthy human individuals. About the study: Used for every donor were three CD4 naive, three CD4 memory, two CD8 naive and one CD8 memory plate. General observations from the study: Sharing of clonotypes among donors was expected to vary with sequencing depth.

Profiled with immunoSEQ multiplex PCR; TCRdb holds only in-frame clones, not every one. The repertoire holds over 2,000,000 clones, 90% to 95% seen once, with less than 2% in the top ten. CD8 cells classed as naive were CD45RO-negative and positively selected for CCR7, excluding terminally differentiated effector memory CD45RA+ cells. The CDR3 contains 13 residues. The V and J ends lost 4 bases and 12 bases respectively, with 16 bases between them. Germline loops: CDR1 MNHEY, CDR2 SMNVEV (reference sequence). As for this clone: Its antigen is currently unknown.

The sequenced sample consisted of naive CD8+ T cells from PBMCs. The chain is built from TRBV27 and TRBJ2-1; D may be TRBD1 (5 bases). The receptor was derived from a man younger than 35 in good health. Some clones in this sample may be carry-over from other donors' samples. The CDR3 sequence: CASSSINRPSQFF. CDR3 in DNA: TGTGCCAGCAGTTCAATCAACAGGCCATCGCAGTTCTTC.